This note documents a single T cell receptor beta chain sequence. No antigen is known for it. Trimming at V came to 2 bases and at J to 6 bases, leaving 9 bases not matched to a gene. Per germline, CDR1 MGHRA and CDR2 YSYEKL. The CDR3 runs to 16 residues. Template switching with 5'RACE generated the TCR cDNA and added a universal primer site and UMIs. TCRdb analysed the 5' RACE reads with MiXCR anew, one entry per CDR3 protein. The table has roughly 68,000 distinct CDR3 sequences, approximately 7% seen once. These data are taken from a study of T cells after yellow fever vaccination. Notes on the study in general: Abundant bulk-derived clonotypes could contaminate FACS-sorted repertoires.

The sample consisted of CD8+ T cells sorted from PBMCs, taken roughly seven weeks after the first yellow fever vaccination. V and J are TRBV4-1 and TRBJ1-1, with 10 nucleotides matching TRBD1. The sequence came from a man between 18 and 35 years old who received the YFV17D yellow fever vaccine. This chain's CDR3 is CASSQLPGQGGPEAFF. DNA of the CDR3: TGCGCCAGCAGCCAACTCCCCGGACAGGGGGGCCCTGAAGCTTTCTTT.